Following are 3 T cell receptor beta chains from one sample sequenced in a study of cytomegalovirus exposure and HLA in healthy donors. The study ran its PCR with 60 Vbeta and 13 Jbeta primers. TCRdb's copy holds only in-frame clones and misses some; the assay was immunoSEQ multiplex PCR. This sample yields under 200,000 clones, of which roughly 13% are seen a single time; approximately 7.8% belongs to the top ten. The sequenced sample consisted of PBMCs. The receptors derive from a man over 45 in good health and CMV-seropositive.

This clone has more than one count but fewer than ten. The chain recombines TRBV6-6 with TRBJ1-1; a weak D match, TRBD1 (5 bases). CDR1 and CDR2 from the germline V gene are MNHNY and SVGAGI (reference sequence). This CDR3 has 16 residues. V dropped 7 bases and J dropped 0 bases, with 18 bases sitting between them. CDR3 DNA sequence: TGTGCCAGCAACAACATGGGGCAGATATTGAACACTGAAGCTTTCTTT. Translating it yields CASNNMGQILNTEAFF.

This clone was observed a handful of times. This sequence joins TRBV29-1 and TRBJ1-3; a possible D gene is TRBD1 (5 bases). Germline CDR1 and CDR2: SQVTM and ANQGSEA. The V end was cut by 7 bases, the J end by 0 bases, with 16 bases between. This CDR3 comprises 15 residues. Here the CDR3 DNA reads TGCAGCGGGGGCGGAAGGCAGCGCTCTGGAAACACCATATATTTT. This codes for CSGGGRQRSGNTIYF. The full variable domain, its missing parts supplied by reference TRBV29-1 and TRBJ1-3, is SAVISQKPSRDICQRGTSLTIQCQVDSQVTMMFWYRQQPGQSLTLIATANQGSEATYESGFVIDKFPISRPNLTFSTLTVSNMSPEDSSIYLCSGGGRQRSGNTIYFGEGSWLTVV.

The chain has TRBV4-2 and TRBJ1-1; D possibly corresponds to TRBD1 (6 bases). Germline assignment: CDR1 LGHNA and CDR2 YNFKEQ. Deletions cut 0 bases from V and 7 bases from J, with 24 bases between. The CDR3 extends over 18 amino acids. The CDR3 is CASSQENPGAASSFEAFF. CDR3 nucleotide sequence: TGTGCCAGCAGCCAAGAGAATCCAGGGGCCGCCTCTTCATTTGAAGCTTTCTTT.